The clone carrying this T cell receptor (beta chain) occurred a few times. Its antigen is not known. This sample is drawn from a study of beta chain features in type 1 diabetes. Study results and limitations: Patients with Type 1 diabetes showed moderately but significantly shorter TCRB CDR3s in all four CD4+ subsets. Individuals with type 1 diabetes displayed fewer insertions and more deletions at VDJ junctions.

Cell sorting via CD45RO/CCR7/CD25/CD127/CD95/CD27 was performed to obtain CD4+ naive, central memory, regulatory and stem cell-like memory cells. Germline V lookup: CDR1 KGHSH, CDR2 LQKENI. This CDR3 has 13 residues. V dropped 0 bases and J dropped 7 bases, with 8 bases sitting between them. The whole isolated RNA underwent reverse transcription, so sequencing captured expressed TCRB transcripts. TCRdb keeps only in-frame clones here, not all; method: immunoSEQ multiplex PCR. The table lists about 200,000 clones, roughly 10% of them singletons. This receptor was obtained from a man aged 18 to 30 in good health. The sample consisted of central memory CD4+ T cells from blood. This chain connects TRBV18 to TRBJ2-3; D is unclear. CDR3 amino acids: CASSPPGLNTQYF. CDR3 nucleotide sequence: TGTGCCAGCTCACCACCAGGTTTAAATACGCAGTATTTT.